What follows is one TCR beta chain and its context. CDR3 size: 19 residues. Germline V gives CDR1 MDHEN, CDR2 SYDVKM. Unmatched junction bases numbered 15, after V lost 4 bases and J lost 2 bases. This entry is derived from a study of blood T cell repertoires in COVID-19. Study summary: Whether acute or convalescent, the COVID-19 samples came from the United States, Italy and Spain.

Participant-given clinical history determined each cohort assignment. Per the study methods: Reference gene primer amplification gave estimated nucleated cell counts. TCRdb keeps only in-frame clones here, not all; method: immunoSEQ multiplex PCR. V and J calls plus clone size are reproduced from that table; the DNA served to infer D and trimming. This table holds approximately 250,000 clones, 88% found once. The receptor's source is a woman aged 40 to 50 who had been exposed to COVID-19. The chain couples TRBV28 to TRBJ2-1; 9 bases map to TRBD2. Input material: PBMCs or T cells enriched from blood (not recorded which). For the CDR3, the DNA is TGTGCCAGCAGTTCCCCAGGAGTCGTTAGCGGGAGTGCCTACAATGAGCAGTTCTTC. Its protein product is CASSSPGVVSGSAYNEQFF.